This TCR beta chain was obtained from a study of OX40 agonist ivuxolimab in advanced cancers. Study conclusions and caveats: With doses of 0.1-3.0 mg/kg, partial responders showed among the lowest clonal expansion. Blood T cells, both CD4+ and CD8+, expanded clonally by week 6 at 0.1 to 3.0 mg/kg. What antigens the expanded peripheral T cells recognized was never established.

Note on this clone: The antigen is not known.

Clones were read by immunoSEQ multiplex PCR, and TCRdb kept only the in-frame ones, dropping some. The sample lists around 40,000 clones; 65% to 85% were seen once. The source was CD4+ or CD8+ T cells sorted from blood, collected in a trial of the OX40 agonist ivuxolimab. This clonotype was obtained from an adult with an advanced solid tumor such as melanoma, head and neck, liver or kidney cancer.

As DNA, the CDR3 is TGTGCCAGCTCACCTTTCCACGCCGATACGCAGTATTTT. It yields the protein CASSPFHADTQYF. The chain links TRBV18 to TRBJ2-3, with D uncertain. The CDR3 has 13 amino acids. Germline assignment: CDR1 KGHSH and CDR2 LQKENI. V dropped 3 bases and J dropped 6 bases, with 10 bases sitting between them. Looking up the rest from reference TRBV18 and TRBJ2-3 gives the full variable domain: NAGVMQNPRHLVRRRGQEARLRCSPMKGHSHVYWYRQLPEEGLKFMVYLQKENIIDESGMPKERFSAEFPKEGPSILRIQQVVRGDSAAYFCASSPFHADTQYFGPGTRLTVL.